The clone carrying this TCR beta chain was detected a few times. Germline values: CDR1 GTSNPN, CDR2 SVGIG (reference sequence). This CDR3 is built from 11 residues. The V end lost 3 bases, the J end lost 4 bases, and 6 bases lay between the germline ends. The entry originates in a study of OX40 agonist ivuxolimab in advanced cancers. Measured with immunoSEQ multiplex PCR; TCRdb has only the in-frame clones, and not every one. Among 50,000 or so clones listed, 80% to 90% were seen once. The sample in question was CD4+ or CD8+ T cells sorted from blood, obtained in a trial of the OX40 agonist ivuxolimab. The V and J genes are TRBV30 and TRBJ1-2, with D hard to call. The receptor's source is an adult with an advanced solid tumor such as melanoma, head and neck, liver or kidney cancer. The CDR3 reads CAWRVAYGYTF. CDR3 in DNA: TGTGCCTGGAGAGTAGCCTATGGCTACACCTTC.